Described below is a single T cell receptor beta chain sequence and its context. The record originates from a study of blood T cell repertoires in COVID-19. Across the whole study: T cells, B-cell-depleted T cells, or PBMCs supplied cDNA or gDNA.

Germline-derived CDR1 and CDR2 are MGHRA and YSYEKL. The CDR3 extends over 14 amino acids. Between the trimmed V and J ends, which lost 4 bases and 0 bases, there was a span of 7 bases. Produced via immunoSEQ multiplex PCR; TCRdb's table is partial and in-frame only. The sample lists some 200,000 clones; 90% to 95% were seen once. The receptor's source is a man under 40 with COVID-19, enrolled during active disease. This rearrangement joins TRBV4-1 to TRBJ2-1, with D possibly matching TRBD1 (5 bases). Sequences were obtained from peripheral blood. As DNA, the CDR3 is TGCGCCAGCAGCCGAAGGGGCTCCTACAATGAGCAGTTCTTC. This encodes CASSRRGSYNEQFF.